This TCR beta chain came from a study of blood T cells in healthy people across ages. Whole-study results and caveats: There were more naive CD4+ cells and higher diversity in long-lived donors than in aged donors.

Those donating, healthy Caucasian individuals from Russia, were aged about 6 to 100. Combining a sample-barcoded 5' primer with a J-beta primer mix, a second PCR ran for roughly 6 to 12 cycles. TCRdb passed the 5' RACE reads through MiXCR, listing each CDR3 protein once. The table includes more than 1,400,000 distinct CDR3 sequences, around 42% detected once. V gave up 5 bases and J gave up 7 bases, with 12 bases separating them. The CDR3 spans 12 residues. Germline V lookup: CDR1 SGHDN, CDR2 FVKESK. About this clonotype itself: The antigen remains undetermined.

The sample taken for sequencing was blood. The gene calls are TRBV14 and TRBJ2-7; TRBD1 might be the D (6 bases). This TCR was sampled from a woman younger than 30 in good health. The CDR3 reads CASSVRGREQYF. In nucleotides, the CDR3 is TGTGCCAGCAGCGTCAGGGGTAGGGAGCAGTACTTC. Combining the CDR3 with reference TRBV14 and TRBJ2-7 gives the whole variable domain EAGVTQFPSHSVIEKGQTVTLRCDPISGHDNLYWYRRVMGKEIKFLLHFVKESKQDESGMPNNRFLAERTGGTYSTLKVQPAELEDSGVYFCASSVRGREQYFGPGTRLTVT.